This TCR beta chain was found in a study of CD4 and CD8 cells across lung adenocarcinoma regions. Germline V gene data show CDR1 as MNHNS and CDR2 as SASEGT. CDR3 size: 15 residues. J gave up 8 bases and V 7 bases, and 13 bases lay outside the gene matches. The patients had localized lung adenocarcinoma, a non-small cell subtype. Each CDR3 protein is one row after TCRdb ran MiXCR on the PCR reads. Found here are over 15,000 distinct CDR3 sequences, 45% to 50% of them singletons; the top ten hold 30% to 40%. This clonotype has more than one count but fewer than ten. The V gene is TRBV6-1, the J gene TRBJ2-1, with 8 bases aligning to TRBD2. The source is a male donor with lung adenocarcinoma. The CD4 and CD8 labels of this study may be unreliable. Sequencing was done on a sample of CD8+ T cells from the margin of a lung tumor. This CDR3 reads CASNDGTRKSHEQFF. In nucleotides, the CDR3 is TGTGCCAGCAACGACGGGACTAGAAAAAGCCATGAGCAGTTCTTC.